This entry lists 17 T cell receptor beta chains sequenced from one sample in a study of blood T cell repertoires in COVID-19. Using immunoSEQ multiplex PCR, the repertoire was profiled, and TCRdb retains in-frame clones only, with some absent. The table includes 350,000 to 450,000 clones, approximately 89% detected once. The specimen sequenced was PBMCs or T cells enriched from blood (not recorded which). The origin of the receptors is a woman aged 40-49 years who had been exposed to COVID-19.

This chain joins TRBV12-3 or TRBV12-4 and TRBJ1-2; weak D call: TRBD1 (5 bases). CDR3 length: 13 residues. V was trimmed by 6 bases and J by 4 bases, leaving 12 bases between them. The CDR3, as DNA: TGTGCCAGCAGCGGGGGGGGTACCTATGGCTACACCTTC. Its translation is CASSGGGTYGYTF.

The chain links TRBV18 to TRBJ1-1; D is unclear. Germline V CDR1 and CDR2: KGHSH, LQKENI. The CDR3 is 13 amino acids. V lost 6 bases and J 3 bases, leaving 11 bases between the germline ends. The CDR3 reads CASSSGGDTEAFF. CDR3 DNA sequence: TGTGCCAGCTCCTCAGGAGGCGACACTGAAGCTTTCTTT.

V is TRBV5-5 and J is TRBJ1-4; D uncertain. Trimming pared 6 bases from V and 5 bases from J, leaving 20 bases between. The CDR3 has 16 residues. CDR1 and CDR2 from the germline V gene are SGHKS and YYEKEE (reference sequence). The DNA for the CDR3 is TGTGCCAGCACCCTAGGCAGTGTCCTTGTAAATGAAAAACTGTTTTTT. Translating it yields CASTLGSVLVNEKLFF. The full variable domain, completed using reference TRBV5-5 and TRBJ1-4, is DAGVTQSPTHLIKTRGQQVTLRCSPISGHKSVSWYQQVLGQGPQFIFQYYEKEERGRGNFPDRFSARQFPNYSSELNVNALLLGDSALYLCASTLGSVLVNEKLFFGSGTQLSVL.

CDR3 in amino acids: CASSLQGGGDGYTF. The CDR3 DNA reads as TGTGCCAGCAGCTTGCAGGGAGGAGGCGATGGCTACACCTTC. The rearrangement joins TRBV6-5 to TRBJ1-2; tentative D call: TRBD1 (5 bases). Trimming pared 6 bases from V and 6 bases from J, leaving 17 bases between. The germline gives CDR1 MNHEY, CDR2 SVGAGI. The CDR3 runs 14 residues.

The chain links TRBV6-5 to TRBJ1-2; 7 positions agree with TRBD1. V gave up 3 bases and J gave up 8 bases; unmatched junction bases: 6. The CDR3 is 13 amino acids. Germline CDR1 and CDR2: MNHEY and SVGAGI. The CDR3: CASSYRSRGGYTF. Here the CDR3 DNA reads TGTGCCAGCAGTTATCGGTCCAGGGGGGGCTACACCTTC.

The V and J genes are TRBV6-5 and TRBJ1-1; 9 nucleotides align to TRBD1. The germline V gene encodes CDR1 MNHEY and CDR2 SVGAGI. V lost 4 bases to trimming and J lost 6 bases; unmatched junction nucleotides: 6. The CDR3 is made up of 14 amino acids. This chain's CDR3 is CASSLHRGQAEAFF. The CDR3 region has the DNA TGTGCCAGCAGTTTACACAGGGGGCAGGCTGAAGCTTTCTTT.

This chain's CDR3 is CAWSVGGTGGYGYTF. In DNA, the CDR3 is TGTGCCTGGAGTGTAGGAGGGACAGGGGGCTATGGCTACACCTTC. The rearrangement links TRBV30 to TRBJ1-2; 11 bases fit TRBD1. Germline-derived CDR1 and CDR2 are GTSNPN and SVGIG (reference sequence). V shed 0 bases and J 4 bases; nucleotides not matched to a gene: 4. This CDR3 comprises 15 residues.

The V and J genes are TRBV4-1 and TRBJ2-1, with 9 bases that match TRBD1. The V segment lost 2 bases and the J segment 3 bases; nucleotides outside the gene matches: 8. CDR3 length equals 17 residues. Germline CDR1 and CDR2: MGHRA and YSYEKL. CDR3 amino acids: CASSQLLGTGLYNEQFF. The CDR3 nucleotides are TGCGCCAGCAGCCAATTACTAGGGACAGGGCTCTACAATGAGCAGTTCTTC.

V usage is TRBV6-2 or TRBV6-3 and J usage is TRBJ2-7; D remains unclear. The CDR3 is 15 amino acids. V lost 2 bases to trimming and J lost 2 bases, with 13 bases between them. CDR1 and CDR2 from the germline V gene are MNHEY and SVGEGT. The CDR3, as DNA: TGTGCCAGCAGTTACGACGCGGCGCCGACCTACGAGCAGTACTTC. Protein sequence: CASSYDAAPTYEQYF.

J is TRBJ2-5 and V is TRBV19; D is possibly TRBD1 (7 bases). V gave up 2 bases and J gave up 5 bases, with 21 bases separating them. This CDR3 has 17 amino acids. Germline CDR1 is LNHDA and CDR2 is SQIVND (reference sequence). CDR3 amino acids: CASSIRSGQGVRETQYF. CDR3 in DNA: TGTGCCAGTAGTATACGAAGCGGGCAGGGGGTCCGGGAGACCCAGTACTTC.

V gene TRBV5-1 combines with J gene TRBJ2-5, with 14 bases fitting TRBD2. From germline, CDR1 is SGHRS and CDR2 YFSETQ. The J segment lost 5 bases and the V segment lost 3 bases, leaving 6 bases of the junction unmatched. This CDR3 has 16 amino acids. CDR3 sequence (DNA): TGCGCCAGCAGCTGGACGACTAGCGGGAGGGCGGAGACCCAGTACTTC. Protein: CASSWTTSGRAETQYF.

The J gene is TRBJ2-7, the V gene TRBV2; weak D call: TRBD1 (5 bases). CDR1 and CDR2 (germline): SNHLY, FYNNEI. The length of the CDR3 is 13 residues. The V gene lost 5 bases and the J gene lost 3 bases, with 11 bases spanning the gap. DNA of the CDR3: TGTGCCAGCAGTCCGACAGTCCGCTACGAGCAGTACTTC. It specifies CASSPTVRYEQYF.

The genes are TRBV12-3 or TRBV12-4 and TRBJ1-1, with TRBD1 as a possible D gene (5 bases). The CDR3 totals 13 residues. V was shortened by 1 base and J by 4 bases, with 7 bases between the two germline ends. The CDR3 protein is CASSLDGGTEAFF. Here the CDR3 DNA reads TGTGCCAGCAGTTTAGACGGGGGCACTGAAGCTTTCTTT.

The chain combines TRBV7-2 with TRBJ2-1; D not resolved. The germline gives CDR1 SGHTA, CDR2 FQGNSA. CDR3 length: 15 amino acids. Deletions cut 2 bases from V and 1 base from J, with 9 bases between. The CDR3 sequence: CASSLTVLSYNEQFF. DNA for the CDR3: TGTGCCAGCAGCTTAACTGTCTTATCCTACAATGAGCAGTTCTTC.

The genes are TRBV7-9 and TRBJ1-2; 9 nucleotides agree with TRBD1. The J segment lost 6 bases and the V segment lost 5 bases, leaving 10 bases of the junction unmatched. Germline loops: CDR1 SEHNR, CDR2 FQNEAQ (reference sequence). This CDR3 spans 15 amino acids. The CDR3 DNA sequence: TGTGCCAGCAGCAAAATTACAGGGGGCGAGGATGGCTACACCTTC. Its translation is CASSKITGGEDGYTF. The full variable domain, with the rest looked up from reference TRBV7-9 and TRBJ1-2, is DTGVSQNPRHKITKRGQNVTFRCDPISEHNRLYWYRQTLGQGPEFLTYFQNEAQLEKSRLLSDRFSAERPKGSFSTLEIQRTEQGDSAMYLCASSKITGGEDGYTFGSGTRLTVV.

The chain carries TRBV2 and TRBJ1-1, with D perhaps TRBD1 (5 bases). Germline V gene data show CDR1 as SNHLY and CDR2 as FYNNEI. The germline V and J ends were trimmed by 9 bases and 4 bases, with 12 bases remaining between them. This CDR3 has 12 residues. The CDR3 sequence is CARGYGGTEAFF. The CDR3 DNA reads TGTGCCAGAGGCTACGGGGGCACTGAAGCTTTCTTT.

The chain carries TRBV12-3 or TRBV12-4 and TRBJ1-1, with 9 bases that match TRBD1. The CDR3 runs to 13 residues. Trimming cost V 4 bases and J 7 bases; bases outside gene matches: 4. The CDR3 DNA reads as TGTGCCAGCAGTTCAACAGGGGGCGGTGAAGCTTTCTTT. This codes for CASSSTGGGEAFF.